This T cell receptor (beta chain) was documented in a study of shared clonotypes between healthy human individuals. Healthy and HIV-negative, the adult donors had no recent acute infections or vaccinations. With V trimmed by 6 bases and J by 6 bases, 11 bases remained unmatched. The germline CDR1 and CDR2 sequences are KGHSH and LQKENI. This CDR3 has 16 residues. Some clones are missing from TCRdb's copy, which holds only in-frame ones; the method was immunoSEQ multiplex PCR. The sample has roughly 1,000,000 clones; 78% are singletons. This rearrangement joins TRBV18 to TRBJ2-2; 9 bases match TRBD1. Sequenced material: memory CD4+ T cells from PBMCs. Documented subset: CD45RA-negative fraction. This TCR was sampled from a man aged 18 to 30 in good health. Some clones in this sample may be carry-over from other donors' samples. The CDR3 protein is CASSSPGQGPAGELFF. The DNA for the CDR3 is TGTGCCAGCTCGTCTCCGGGACAGGGACCAGCCGGGGAGCTGTTTTTT.